This TCR beta chain was found in a study of T cell responses to AZD1222 COVID-19 vaccine. Study-level findings and limits: Of the AZD1222 recipients, only five to seven were seropositive at baseline.

As concerns this clone: Its antigen is still unknown.

The method was immunoSEQ multiplex PCR; TCRdb's version includes in-frame clones alone and lacks a portion of them. The table shows roughly 200,000 clones, with over 85% occurring only once. The CDR3 contains 12 residues. Germline-derived CDR1 and CDR2 are SQVTM and ANQGSEA. The V segment lost 7 bases and the J segment 4 bases; nucleotides outside the gene matches: 2. The sequenced sample was peripheral blood, obtained 28 days after the second dose of the MenACWY control vaccine. The clonotype comes from an adult who received the MenACWY meningococcal vaccine as a control. The rearrangement links TRBV29-1 to TRBJ2-3; TRBD1 aligns across 10 bases. In DNA form, the CDR3 reads TGCAGCGGTGGACAGGGGGCAGATACGCAGTATTTT. It is translated as CSGGQGADTQYF.